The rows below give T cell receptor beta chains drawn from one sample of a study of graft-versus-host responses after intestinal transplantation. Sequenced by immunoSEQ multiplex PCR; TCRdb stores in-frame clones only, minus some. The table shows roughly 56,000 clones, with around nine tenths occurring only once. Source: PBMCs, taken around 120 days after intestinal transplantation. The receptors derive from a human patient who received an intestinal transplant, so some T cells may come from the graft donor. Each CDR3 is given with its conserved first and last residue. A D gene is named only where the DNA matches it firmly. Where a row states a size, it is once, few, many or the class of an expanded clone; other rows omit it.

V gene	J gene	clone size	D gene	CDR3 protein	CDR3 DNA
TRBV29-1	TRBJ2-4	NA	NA	CSVGRGAADARNIQYF	TGCAGCGTTGGAAGGGGGGCAGCCGACGCCCGGAACATTCAGTACTTC
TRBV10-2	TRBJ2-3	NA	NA	CASSVGYQKLGDTQYF	TGCGCCAGCAGTGTGGGCTACCAGAAGTTGGGAGATACGCAGTATTTT
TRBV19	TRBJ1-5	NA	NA	CASKDGDHQPQHF	TGTGCCAGTAAGGACGGAGATCATCAGCCCCAGCATTTT
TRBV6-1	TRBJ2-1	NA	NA	CASIGGASDNEQFF	TGTGCCAGCATTGGGGGTGCTAGCGACAATGAGCAGTTCTTC
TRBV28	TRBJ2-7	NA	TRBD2	CASSLTSGRRNEQYF	TGTGCCAGCAGCCTTACTAGCGGGAGGAGAAACGAGCAGTACTTC
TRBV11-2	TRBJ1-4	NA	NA	CASSLVLQGGNEKLFF	TGTGCCAGCAGCTTAGTTTTACAGGGAGGGAATGAAAAACTGTTTTTT
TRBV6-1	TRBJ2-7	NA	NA	CASNWPDGVEQYF	TGTGCCAGCAATTGGCCTGACGGGGTAGAGCAGTACTTC
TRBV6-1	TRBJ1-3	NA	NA	CASSEREARGNTIYF	TGTGCCAGCAGTGAACGGGAGGCGCGGGGAAACACCATATATTTT
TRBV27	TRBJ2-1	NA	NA	CASSYRVSYNEQFF	TGTGCCAGCAGTTACAGGGTCTCCTACAATGAGCAGTTCTTC
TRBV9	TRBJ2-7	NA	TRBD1	CASSVGATGFHEQYF	TGTGCCAGCAGCGTAGGAGCGACAGGGTTCCACGAGCAGTACTTC
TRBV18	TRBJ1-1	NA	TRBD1	CASSPLGTGDTEAFF	TGTGCCAGCTCACCACTCGGGACAGGGGACACTGAAGCTTTCTTT
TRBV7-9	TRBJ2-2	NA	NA	CASSLVGFWDPRTGELFF	TGTGCCAGCAGCTTAGTAGGGTTTTGGGACCCCAGGACCGGGGAGCTGTTTTTT
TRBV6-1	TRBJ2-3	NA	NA	CASSSRGGSTDTQYF	TGTGCCAGCAGTTCGAGGGGGGGGAGCACAGATACGCAGTATTTT
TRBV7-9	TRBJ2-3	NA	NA	CASSLRVSSTDTQYF	TGTGCCAGCAGCTTAAGGGTTTCTAGCACAGATACGCAGTATTTT
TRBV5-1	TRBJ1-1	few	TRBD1	CASSLDNGTGGAGTEAFF	TGCGCCAGCAGCTTGGATAACGGGACAGGGGGCGCGGGGACTGAAGCTTTCTTT
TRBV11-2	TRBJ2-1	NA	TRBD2	CASSLRVGGGFNEQFF	TGTGCCAGCAGCTTAAGGGTAGGCGGGGGGTTCAATGAGCAGTTCTTC
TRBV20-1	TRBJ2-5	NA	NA	CSAKVPETQYF	TGCAGTGCCAAAGTACCGGAGACCCAGTACTTC
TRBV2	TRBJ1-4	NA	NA	CASTGHLREKLFF	TGTGCCAGCACTGGCCATCTGAGAGAAAAACTGTTTTTT
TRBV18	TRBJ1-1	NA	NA	CASSPLGGLDPSTEAFF	TGTGCCAGCTCACCACTGGGGGGGTTAGATCCGAGCACTGAAGCTTTCTTT
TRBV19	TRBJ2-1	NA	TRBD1	CASREPGQGYNEQFF	TGTGCCAGTAGAGAACCGGGACAGGGGTACAATGAGCAGTTCTTC
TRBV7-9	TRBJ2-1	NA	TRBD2	CASSTGLAEYNEQFF	TGTGCCAGCAGCACGGGACTAGCGGAGTACAATGAGCAGTTCTTC
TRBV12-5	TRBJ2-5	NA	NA	CASGPQGSFQETQYF	TGTGCTAGTGGCCCCCAGGGGTCATTCCAAGAGACCCAGTACTTC
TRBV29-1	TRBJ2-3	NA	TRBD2	CSLAGGDTDTQYF	TGCAGCTTAGCGGGAGGAGACACAGATACGCAGTATTTT
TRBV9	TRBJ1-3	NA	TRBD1	CASSVGTGVPGNTIYF	TGTGCCAGCAGCGTGGGGACAGGGGTGCCTGGAAACACCATATATTTT
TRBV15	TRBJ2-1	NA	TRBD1	CATWDRGLSHNEQFF	TGTGCCACTTGGGACAGGGGATTGTCCCACAATGAGCAGTTCTTC
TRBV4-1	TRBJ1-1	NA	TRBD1	CASSRAGTVDAFF	TGCGCCAGCAGCCGAGCCGGGACAGTAGACGCTTTCTTT
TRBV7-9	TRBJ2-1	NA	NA	CASSLMGDSEQFF	TGTGCCAGCAGTTTAATGGGCGACAGTGAGCAGTTCTTC
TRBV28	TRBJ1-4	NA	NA	CAIRRGGPNEKLFF	TGTGCCATAAGGAGGGGGGGGCCTAATGAAAAACTGTTTTTT
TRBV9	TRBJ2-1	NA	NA	CASSMDSYNEQFF	TGTGCCAGCAGCATGGACAGCTACAATGAGCAGTTCTTC
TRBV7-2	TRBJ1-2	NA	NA	CADSLDYGYTF	TGTGCCGATTCCTTGGACTATGGCTACACCTTC
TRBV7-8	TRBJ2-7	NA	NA	CASSLEDSYEQYF	TGTGCCAGCAGCTTAGAGGACAGTTACGAGCAGTACTTC
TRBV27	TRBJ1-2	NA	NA	CASSFSTAHGYTF	TGTGCCAGCAGTTTTTCTACAGCTCATGGCTACACCTTC
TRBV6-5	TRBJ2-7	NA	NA	CASSRDLQGGNEQYF	TGTGCCAGCAGCCGCGACCTACAGGGAGGGAACGAGCAGTACTTC
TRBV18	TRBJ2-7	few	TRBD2	CASSPGIAGLAPEQYF	TGTGCCAGCTCACCGGGGATAGCGGGGTTAGCGCCCGAGCAGTACTTC
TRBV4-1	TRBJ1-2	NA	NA	CASSQEAWGKGYGYTF	TGCGCCAGCAGCCAAGAAGCGTGGGGGAAAGGCTATGGCTACACCTTC
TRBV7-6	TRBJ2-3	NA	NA	CASSSMVTDTQYF	TGTGCCAGCAGCTCCATGGTCACAGATACGCAGTATTTT
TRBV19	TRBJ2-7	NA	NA	CASSPKLGSSYEQYF	TGTGCCAGTAGCCCGAAACTCGGGAGCTCCTACGAGCAGTACTTC
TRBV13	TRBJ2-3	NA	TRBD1	CASSSGQGNPDTQYF	TGTGCCAGCAGCTCCGGACAGGGGAATCCAGATACGCAGTATTTT
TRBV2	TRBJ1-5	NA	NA	CASSGTGGSNQPQHF	TGTGCCAGCAGTGGAACAGGCGGAAGCAATCAGCCCCAGCATTTT
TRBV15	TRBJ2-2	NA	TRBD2	CATSRDSSGGPHTGELFF	TGTGCCACCAGCAGAGATAGCAGCGGGGGACCCCACACCGGGGAGCTGTTTTTT